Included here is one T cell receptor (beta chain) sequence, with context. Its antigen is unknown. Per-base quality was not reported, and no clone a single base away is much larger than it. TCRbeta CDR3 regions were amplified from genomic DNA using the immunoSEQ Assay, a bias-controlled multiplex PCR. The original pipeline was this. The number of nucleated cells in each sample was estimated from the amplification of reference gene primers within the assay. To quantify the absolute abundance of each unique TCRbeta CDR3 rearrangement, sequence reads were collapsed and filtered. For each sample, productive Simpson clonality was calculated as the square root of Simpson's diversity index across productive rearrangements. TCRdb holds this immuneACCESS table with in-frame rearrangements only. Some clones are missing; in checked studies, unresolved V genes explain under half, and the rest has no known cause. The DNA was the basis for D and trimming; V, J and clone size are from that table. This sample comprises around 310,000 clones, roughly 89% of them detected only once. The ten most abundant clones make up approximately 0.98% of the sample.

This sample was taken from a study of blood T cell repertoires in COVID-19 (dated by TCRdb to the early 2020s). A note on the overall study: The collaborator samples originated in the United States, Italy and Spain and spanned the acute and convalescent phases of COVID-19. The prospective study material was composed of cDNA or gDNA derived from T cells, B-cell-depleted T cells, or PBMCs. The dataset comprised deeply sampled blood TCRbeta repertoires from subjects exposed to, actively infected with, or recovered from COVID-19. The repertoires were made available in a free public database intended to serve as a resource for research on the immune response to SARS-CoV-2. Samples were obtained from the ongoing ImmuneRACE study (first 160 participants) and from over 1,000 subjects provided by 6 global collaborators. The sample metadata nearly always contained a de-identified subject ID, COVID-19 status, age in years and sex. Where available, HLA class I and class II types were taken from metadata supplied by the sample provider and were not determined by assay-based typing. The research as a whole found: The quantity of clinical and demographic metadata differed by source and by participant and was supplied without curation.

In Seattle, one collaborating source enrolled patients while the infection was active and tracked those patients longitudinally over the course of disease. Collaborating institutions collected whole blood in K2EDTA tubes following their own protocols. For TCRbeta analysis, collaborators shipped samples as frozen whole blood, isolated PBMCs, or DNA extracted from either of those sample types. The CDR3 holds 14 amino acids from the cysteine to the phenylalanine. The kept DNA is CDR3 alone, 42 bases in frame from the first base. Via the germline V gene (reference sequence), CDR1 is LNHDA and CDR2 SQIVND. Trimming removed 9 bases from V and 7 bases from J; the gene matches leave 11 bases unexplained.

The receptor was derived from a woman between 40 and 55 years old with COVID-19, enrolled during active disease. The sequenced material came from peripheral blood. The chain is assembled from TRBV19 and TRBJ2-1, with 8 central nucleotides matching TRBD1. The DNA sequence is TGTGCCAGCTCTCCCGGACAGGGATTTAATGAGCAGTTCTTC. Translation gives CASSPGQGFNEQFF.